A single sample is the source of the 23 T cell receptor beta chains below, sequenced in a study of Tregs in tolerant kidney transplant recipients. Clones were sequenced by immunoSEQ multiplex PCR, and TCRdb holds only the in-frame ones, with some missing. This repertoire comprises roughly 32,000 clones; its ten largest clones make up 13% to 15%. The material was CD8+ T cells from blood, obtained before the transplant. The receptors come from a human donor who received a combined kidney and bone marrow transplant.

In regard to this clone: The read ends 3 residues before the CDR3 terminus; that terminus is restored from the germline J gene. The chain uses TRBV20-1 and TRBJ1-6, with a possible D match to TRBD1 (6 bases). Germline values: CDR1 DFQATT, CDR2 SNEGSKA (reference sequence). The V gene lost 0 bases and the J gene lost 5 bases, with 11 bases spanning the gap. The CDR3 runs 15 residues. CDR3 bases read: TGCAGTGCTAGAGAAAGGACAGTTAATAATTCACCC. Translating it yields CSARERTVNNSP. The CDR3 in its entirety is CSARERTVNNSPLHF.

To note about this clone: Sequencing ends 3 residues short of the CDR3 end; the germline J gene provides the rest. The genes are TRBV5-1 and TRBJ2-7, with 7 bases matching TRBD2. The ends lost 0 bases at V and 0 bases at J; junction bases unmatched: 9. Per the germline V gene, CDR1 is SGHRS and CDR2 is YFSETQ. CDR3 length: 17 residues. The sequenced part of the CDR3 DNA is TGCGCCAGCAGCTTGGCGTTTGCTAGCGGTCGCTCCTACGAG. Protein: CASSLAFASGRSYE. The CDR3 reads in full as CASSLAFASGRSYEQYF. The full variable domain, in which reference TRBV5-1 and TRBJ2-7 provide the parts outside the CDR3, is KAGVTQTPRYLIKTRGQQVTLSCSPISGHRSVSWYQQTPGQGLQFLFEYFSETQRNKGNFPGRFSGRQFSNSRSEMNVSTLELGDSALYLCASSLAFASGRSYEQYFGPGTRLTVT.

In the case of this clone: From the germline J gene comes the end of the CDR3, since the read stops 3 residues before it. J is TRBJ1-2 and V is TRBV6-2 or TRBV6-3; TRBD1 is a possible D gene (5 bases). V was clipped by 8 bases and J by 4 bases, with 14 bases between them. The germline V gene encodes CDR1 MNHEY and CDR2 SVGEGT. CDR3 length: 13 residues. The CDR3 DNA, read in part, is TGTGCCAGCTTCCACAGGACAACCTATGGC. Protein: CASFHRTTYG. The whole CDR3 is CASFHRTTYGYTF.

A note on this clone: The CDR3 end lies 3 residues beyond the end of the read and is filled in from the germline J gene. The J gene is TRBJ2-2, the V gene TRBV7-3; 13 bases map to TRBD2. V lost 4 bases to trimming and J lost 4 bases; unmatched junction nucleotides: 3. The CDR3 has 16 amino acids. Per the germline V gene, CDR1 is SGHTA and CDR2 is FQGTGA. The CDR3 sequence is CASSSGLAGVTGELFF. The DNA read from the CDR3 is TGTGCCAGCAGCTCCGGACTAGCGGGGGTCACCGGGGAG.

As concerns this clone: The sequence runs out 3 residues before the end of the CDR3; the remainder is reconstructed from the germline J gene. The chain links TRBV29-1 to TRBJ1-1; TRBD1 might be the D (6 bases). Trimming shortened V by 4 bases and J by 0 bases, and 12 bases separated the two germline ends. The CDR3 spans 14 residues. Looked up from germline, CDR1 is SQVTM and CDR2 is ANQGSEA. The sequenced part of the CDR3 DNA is TGCAGCGTTGCCCGTCGGGACATGAACACTGAA. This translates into CSVARRDMNTE. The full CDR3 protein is CSVARRDMNTEAFF.

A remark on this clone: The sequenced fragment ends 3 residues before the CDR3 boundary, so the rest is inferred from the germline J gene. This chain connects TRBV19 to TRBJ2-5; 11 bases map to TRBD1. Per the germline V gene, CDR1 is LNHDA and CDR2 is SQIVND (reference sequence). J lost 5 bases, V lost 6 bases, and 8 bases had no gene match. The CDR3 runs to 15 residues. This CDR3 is CASSFWGQGVETQYF. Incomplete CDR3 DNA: TGTGCCAGTAGCTTCTGGGGACAGGGGGTTGAGACC.

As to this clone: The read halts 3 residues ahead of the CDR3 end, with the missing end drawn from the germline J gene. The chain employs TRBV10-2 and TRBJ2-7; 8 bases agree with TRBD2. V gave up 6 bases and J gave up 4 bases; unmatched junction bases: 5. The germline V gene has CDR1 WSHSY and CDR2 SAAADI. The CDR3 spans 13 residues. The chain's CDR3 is CASSTGLGYEQYF. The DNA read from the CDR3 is TGCGCCAGCAGCACGGGACTAGGGTACGAG.

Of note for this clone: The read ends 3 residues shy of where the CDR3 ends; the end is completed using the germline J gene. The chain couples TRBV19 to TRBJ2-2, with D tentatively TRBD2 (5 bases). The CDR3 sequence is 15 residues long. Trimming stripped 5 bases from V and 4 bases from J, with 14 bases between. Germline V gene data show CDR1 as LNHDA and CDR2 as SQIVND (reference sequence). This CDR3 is CASSSLQRFTGELFF. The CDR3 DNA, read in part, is TGTGCCAGTAGTTCCCTACAGCGGTTCACCGGGGAG. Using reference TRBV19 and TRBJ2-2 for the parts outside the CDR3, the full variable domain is DGGITQSPKYLFRKEGQNVTLSCEQNLNHDAMYWYRQDPGQGLRLIYYSQIVNDFQKGDIAEGYSVSREKKESFPLTVTSAQKNPTAFYLCASSSLQRFTGELFFGEGSRLTVL.

CDR3 bases read: TGTGCCTGGAGTGTAATTAGTGGCACCGGGGAG. It yields the protein CAWSVISGTGE. In full, the CDR3 is CAWSVISGTGELFF. The V gene is TRBV30, the J gene TRBJ2-2; D remains ambiguous. The read ends 3 residues early relative to the CDR3; the germline J gene fills the gap. The CDR3 is 14 residues long. Trimming cost V 0 bases and J 4 bases, with 9 bases left between them. Germline-derived CDR1 and CDR2 are GTSNPN and SVGIG (reference sequence).

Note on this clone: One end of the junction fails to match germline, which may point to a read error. The CDR3 is CASNPGQGAFSYTF. Partial CDR3 DNA: TGTGCTAGCAACCCGGGACAGGGGGCTTTTAGC. The rearrangement links TRBV7-7 to TRBJ1-2, with TRBD1 matching over 12 bases. The missing CDR3 end, 3 residues past where the read stops, is filled in from the germline J gene. This CDR3 contains 14 residues. Germline V gives CDR1 SSHAT, CDR2 FNYEAQ (reference sequence).

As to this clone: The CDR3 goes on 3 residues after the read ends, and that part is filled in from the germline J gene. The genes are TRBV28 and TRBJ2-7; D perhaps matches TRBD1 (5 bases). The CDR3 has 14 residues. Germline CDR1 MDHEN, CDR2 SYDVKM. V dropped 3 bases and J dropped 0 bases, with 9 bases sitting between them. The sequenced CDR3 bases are TGTGCCAGCAGTTTCGGCAGGGCCTCCTACGAG. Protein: CASSFGRASYE. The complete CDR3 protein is CASSFGRASYEQYF.

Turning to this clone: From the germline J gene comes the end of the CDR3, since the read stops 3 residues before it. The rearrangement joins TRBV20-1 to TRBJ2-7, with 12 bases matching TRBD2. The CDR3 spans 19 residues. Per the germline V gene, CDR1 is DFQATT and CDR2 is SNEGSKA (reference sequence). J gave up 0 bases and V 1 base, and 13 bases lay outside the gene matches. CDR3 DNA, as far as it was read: TGCAGTGCTAGAGGTAGGATCTCTCCTAGCGGGAGGGTCTCCTACGAG. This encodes CSARGRISPSGRVSYE. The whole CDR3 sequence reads CSARGRISPSGRVSYEQYF.

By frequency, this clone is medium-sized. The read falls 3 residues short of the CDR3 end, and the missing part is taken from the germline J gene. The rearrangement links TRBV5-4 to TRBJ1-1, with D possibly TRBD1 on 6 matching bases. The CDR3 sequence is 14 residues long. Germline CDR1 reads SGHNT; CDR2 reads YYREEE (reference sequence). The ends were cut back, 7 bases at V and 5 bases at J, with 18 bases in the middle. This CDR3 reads CASFPHAGETEAFF. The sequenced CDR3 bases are TGTGCCAGCTTCCCTCACGCAGGGGAGACTGAA.

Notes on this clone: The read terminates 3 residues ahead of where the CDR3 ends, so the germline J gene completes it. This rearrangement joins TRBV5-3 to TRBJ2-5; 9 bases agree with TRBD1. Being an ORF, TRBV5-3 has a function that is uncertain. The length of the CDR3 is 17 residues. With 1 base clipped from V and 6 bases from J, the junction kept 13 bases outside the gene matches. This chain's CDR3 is CARSLSGTPGQGKTQYF. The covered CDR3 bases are TGTGCCAGAAGCTTGAGTGGAACACCGGGACAGGGAAAGACC.

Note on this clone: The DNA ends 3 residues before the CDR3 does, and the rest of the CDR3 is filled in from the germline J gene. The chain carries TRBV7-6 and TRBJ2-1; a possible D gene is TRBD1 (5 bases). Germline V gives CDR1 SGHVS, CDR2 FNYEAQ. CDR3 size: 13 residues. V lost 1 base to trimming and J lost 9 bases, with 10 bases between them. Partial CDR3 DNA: TGTGCCAGCAGCTTAGAACAGGTGCCTGAG. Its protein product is CASSLEQVPE. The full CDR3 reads CASSLEQVPEQFF.

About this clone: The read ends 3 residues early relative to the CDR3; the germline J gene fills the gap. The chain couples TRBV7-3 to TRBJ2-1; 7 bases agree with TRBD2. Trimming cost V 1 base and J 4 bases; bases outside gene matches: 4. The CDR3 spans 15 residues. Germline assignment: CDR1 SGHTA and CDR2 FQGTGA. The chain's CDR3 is CASSLRAGKYNEQFF. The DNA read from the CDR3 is TGTGCCAGCAGCTTAAGAGCGGGGAAATACAATGAG.

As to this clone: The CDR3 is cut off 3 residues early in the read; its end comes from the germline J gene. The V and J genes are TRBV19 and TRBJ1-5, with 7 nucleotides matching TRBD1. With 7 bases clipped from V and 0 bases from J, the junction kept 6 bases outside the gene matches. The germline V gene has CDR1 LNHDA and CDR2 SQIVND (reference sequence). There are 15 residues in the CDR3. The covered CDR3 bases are TGTGCCAGTATCATACAGGGGCATAGCAATCAGCCC. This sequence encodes CASIIQGHSNQP. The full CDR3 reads CASIIQGHSNQPQHF.

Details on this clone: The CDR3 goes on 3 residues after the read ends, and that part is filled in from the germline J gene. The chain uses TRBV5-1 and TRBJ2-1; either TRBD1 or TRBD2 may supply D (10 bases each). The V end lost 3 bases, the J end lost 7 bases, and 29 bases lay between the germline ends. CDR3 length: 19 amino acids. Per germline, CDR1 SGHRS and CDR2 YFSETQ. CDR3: CASSSGTGVAGGPDNEQFF. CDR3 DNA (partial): TGCGCCAGCAGCTCCGGGACAGGGGTAGCGGGAGGACCCGATAATGAG.

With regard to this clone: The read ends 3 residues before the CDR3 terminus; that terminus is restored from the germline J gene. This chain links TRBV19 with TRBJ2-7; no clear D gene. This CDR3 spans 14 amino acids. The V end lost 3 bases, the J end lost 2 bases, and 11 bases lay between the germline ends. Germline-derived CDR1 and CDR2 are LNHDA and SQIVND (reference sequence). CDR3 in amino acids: CASSIFGTTYEQYF. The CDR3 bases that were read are TGTGCCAGTAGTATTTTTGGCACAACCTACGAG.

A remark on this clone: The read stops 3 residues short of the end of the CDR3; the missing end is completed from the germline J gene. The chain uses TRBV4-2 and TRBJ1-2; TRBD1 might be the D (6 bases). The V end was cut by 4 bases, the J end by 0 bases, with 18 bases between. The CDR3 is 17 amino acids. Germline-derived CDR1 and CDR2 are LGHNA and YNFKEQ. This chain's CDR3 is CASSRKGRGDSNYGYTF. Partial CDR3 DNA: TGTGCCAGCAGCCGAAAAGGCAGGGGCGACTCTAACTATGGC.

The CDR3 reads CASSEASRGVRETQYF. The sequenced part of the CDR3 DNA is TGTGCCAGCAGTGAAGCGAGTAGAGGGGTTCGAGAGACC. The chain joins TRBV2 to TRBJ2-5; D may correspond to TRBD1 or TRBD2 (5 bases each). The CDR3 is cut off 3 residues early in the read; its end comes from the germline J gene. The germline gives CDR1 SNHLY, CDR2 FYNNEI. The CDR3 has 16 amino acids. Trimming pared 0 bases from V and 4 bases from J, leaving 15 bases between. The complete variable domain, with remaining parts taken from reference TRBV2 and TRBJ2-5, reads EPEVTQTPSHQVTQMGQEVILRCVPISNHLYFYWYRQILGQKVEFLVSFYNNEISEKSEIFDDQFSVERPDGSNFTLKIRSTKLEDSAMYFCASSEASRGVRETQYFGPGTRLLVL.

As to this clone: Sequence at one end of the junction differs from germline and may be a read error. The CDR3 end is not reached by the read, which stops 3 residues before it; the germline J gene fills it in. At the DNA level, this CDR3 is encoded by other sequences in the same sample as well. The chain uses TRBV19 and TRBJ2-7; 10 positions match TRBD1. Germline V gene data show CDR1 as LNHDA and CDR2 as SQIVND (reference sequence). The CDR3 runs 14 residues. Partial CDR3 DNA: TGCGCCAGTGGGACAGGGGCTGAATACTACGAG. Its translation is CASGTGAEYYE. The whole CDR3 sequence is CASGTGAEYYEQYF.

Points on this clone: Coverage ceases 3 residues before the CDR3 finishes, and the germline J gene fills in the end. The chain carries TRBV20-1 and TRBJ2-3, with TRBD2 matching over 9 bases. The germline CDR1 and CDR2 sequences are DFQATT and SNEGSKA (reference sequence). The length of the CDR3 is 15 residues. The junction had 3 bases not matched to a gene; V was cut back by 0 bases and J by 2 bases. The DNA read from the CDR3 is TGCAGTGCTAGAGAGCTAGCGGGGTACACAGATACG. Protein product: CSARELAGYTDT. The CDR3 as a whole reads CSARELAGYTDTQYF.